A selection of T cell receptor beta chains follows, all from one sample in a study of blood T cell repertoires in COVID-19. Clones were sequenced by immunoSEQ multiplex PCR, and TCRdb holds only the in-frame ones, with some missing. The repertoire holds roughly 150,000 clones, with more than 80% as singletons. Sequenced material: peripheral blood. The receptors were sampled from a man aged 55 to 70 with acute or convalescent COVID-19. CDR3s include the opening cysteine and the closing phenylalanine or tryptophan. The D gene is left open where the match is weak. Clone size is shown for a subset of rows, as once, few, many or a class of expanded clone.

>TRBV28|.|TRBJ1-5|.
CASRSGMGNQPQHF
TGTGCCAGCAGATCAGGGATGGGCAATCAGCCCCAGCATTTT
>TRBV5-5|.|TRBJ1-5|.
CASSAQGGNQPQHF
TGTGCCAGCAGCGCACAGGGAGGCAATCAGCCCCAGCATTTT
>TRBV3-1/TRBV3-2|TRBD1|TRBJ1-2|.
CASSQAGQGYGYTF
TGTGCCAGCAGCCAAGCGGGACAGGGCTATGGCTACACCTTC
>TRBV5-1|TRBD2|TRBJ2-7|.
CASSWGLDPYEQYF
TGCGCCAGCAGTTGGGGACTAGATCCCTACGAGCAGTACTTC
>TRBV25-1|.|TRBJ2-4|.
CASTTSTGRNIQYF
TGTGCCAGCACCACCTCGACAGGGAGGAACATTCAGTACTTC
>TRBV4-3|.|TRBJ1-5|.
CASSQDSGLGQPQHF
TGCGCCAGCAGCCAAGATTCAGGGCTTGGGCAGCCCCAGCATTTT
>TRBV4-1|TRBD1|TRBJ1-5|.
CASSQDRQGLQPQHF
TGCGCCAGCAGCCAAGACCGACAGGGTTTACAGCCCCAGCATTTT
>TRBV19|.|TRBJ1-3|.
CATQRSSGNTIYF
TGTGCCACCCAGAGGTCCTCTGGAAACACCATATATTTT
>TRBV4-1|TRBD1|TRBJ2-7|.
CASSLWQGAPYEQYF
TGCGCCAGCAGCCTGTGGCAGGGGGCGCCTTACGAGCAGTACTTC
>TRBV3-1/TRBV3-2|.|TRBJ2-2|.
CASSQDSGGTYTGELFF
TGTGCCAGCAGCCAAGATAGTGGGGGCACCTACACCGGGGAGCTGTTTTTT
>TRBV6-4|.|TRBJ2-3|.
CASSDPLAPKRNTQYF
TGTGCCAGCAGTGACCCGCTAGCGCCGAAAAGAAATACGCAGTATTTT
>TRBV5-1|.|TRBJ2-1|.
CASSQIGGSGEQFF
TGCGCCAGCAGCCAGATCGGGGGTTCGGGTGAGCAGTTCTTC
>TRBV4-3|.|TRBJ1-1|.
CASSQEWGQNTEAFF
TGCGCCAGCAGCCAGGAGTGGGGACAGAACACTGAAGCTTTCTTT
>TRBV18|.|TRBJ1-1|.
CASLGAGPTEAFF
TGTGCCAGCCTGGGGGCAGGGCCCACTGAAGCTTTCTTT
>TRBV9|TRBD2|TRBJ2-3|.
CASSVSGGNTDTQYF
TGTGCCAGCAGCGTTAGCGGGGGAAACACAGATACGCAGTATTTT
>TRBV7-2|.|TRBJ1-1|.
CASSLRGRKSTEAFF
TGTGCCAGCAGCTTAAGGGGCAGGAAGTCAACTGAAGCTTTCTTT
>TRBV5-4|TRBD2|TRBJ2-4|few
CASSLAGVAKNIQYF
TGTGCCAGCAGCTTAGCGGGGGTAGCCAAAAACATTCAGTACTTC